This TCR beta chain was recovered during a study of blood T cell repertoires in COVID-19. The overall study: Acute-phase and convalescent COVID-19 samples originated in the United States, Italy and Spain. T cells, B-cell-depleted T cells, or PBMCs supplied cDNA or gDNA.

Between the trimmed V and J ends, which lost 8 bases and 0 bases, there was a span of 2 bases. Germline loops: CDR1 MNHEY, CDR2 SVGAGI. The CDR3 runs to 11 residues. Original analysis: How many nucleated cells were present was estimated from reference gene primer amplification. The table came from immunoSEQ multiplex PCR; TCRdb's copy has only in-frame clones and leaves some out. The DNA was the basis for D and trimming; V, J and clone size are from that table. This sample carries about 120,000 clones, approximately 86% of them seen once, and the ten largest clones take 4% to 5.5%. The rearrangement joins TRBV6-5 to TRBJ1-3; D is unclear. The TCR originated in a man aged 35 to 55 with acute or convalescent COVID-19. Sequencing was carried out using peripheral blood. Here the CDR3 DNA reads TGTGCCAGCCACTCTGGAAACACCATATATTTT. It yields the protein CASHSGNTIYF.